The source of this T cell receptor beta chain is a study of beta chain features in type 1 diabetes. The overall study: The examined sorted cells totaled 85 million to 120 million across samples. The study's findings and limits: High-TCR-expressing cells could be over-represented by cDNA sequencing. Researchers reported that naive, central memory and Treg TCRB repertoires appeared more similar in patients than in healthy donors.

Germline V lookup: CDR1 ENHRY, CDR2 SYGVKD. This CDR3 has 15 residues. V was trimmed by 0 bases and J by 3 bases, leaving 12 bases between them. Every single donor gave one heparinised blood draw, and these averaged about 120 mL. Sequenced material consisted of expressed TCRB transcripts (all of the isolated RNA was reverse transcribed). Some clones are missing from TCRdb's copy, which holds only in-frame ones; the method was immunoSEQ multiplex PCR. The sample lists 310,000 or so clones, more than 9.5% seen once, with roughly 0.014% in the top ten. About this clone: Its antigen remains unidentified.

Input material: naive CD4+ T cells from blood. This receptor was obtained from a woman aged 30 to 39 in good health. This sequence joins TRBV10-3 and TRBJ2-7, with D possibly being TRBD1 (6 bases). This CDR3 reads CAISESSRGSYEQYF. The CDR3 DNA sequence: TGTGCCATCAGTGAGTCATCCAGGGGAAGCTACGAGCAGTACTTC.